This T cell receptor (beta chain) was obtained from a study of T-cell memory formation after mild COVID-19. TCRdb re-called the 5' RACE reads with MiXCR, one entry per CDR3 protein. Here the sample spans about 390,000 distinct CDR3 sequences, 15% to 20% being singletons. The CDR3 totals 14 residues. With 3 bases removed from V and 10 bases from J, the gap between germline ends came to 17 bases. Germline V CDR1 and CDR2: SGHTA, FQGTGA. The source is a man aged 18 to 30 who had mild COVID-19 (a few samples of this study predate the infection). Cell type and time point are not known. The chain combines TRBV7-3 with TRBJ2-3; TRBD1 or TRBD2 may be the D gene (6 bases each). Sequencing was carried out using PBMCs or a T cell subset sorted from them (not recorded which). The CDR3 DNA is TGTGCCAGCAGCTTGAACGGGGGCCAGGGACCGCAGTATTTT. Translated, it gives CASSLNGGQGPQYF.